This TCR beta chain was captured in a study of CD8 T cells in Susac syndrome. Germline V CDR1 and CDR2: GTSNPN, SVGIG (reference sequence). V was shortened by 0 bases and J by 13 bases, with 19 bases between the two germline ends. The CDR3 loop spans 15 amino acids. RNA in amounts of about 0.45 to 1 ug was reverse transcribed with random hexamers. One entry per CDR3 protein, called by TCRdb with MiXCR from the immunoSEQ multiplex PCR reads. The data hold around 200,000 distinct CDR3 sequences, with around 95% observed a single time. Sequencing was performed on CD4+ T cells from PBMCs. This chain connects TRBV30 to TRBJ1-6; D gene uncertain. The clonotype comes from a human donor with multiple sclerosis. The CDR3: CAWSVIRHSRTPLHF. The CDR3 DNA sequence: TGTGCCTGGAGTGTAATTAGGCACAGCCGAACCCCCCTCCACTTT.